A selection of T cell receptor beta chains follows, all from one sample in a study of graft-versus-host responses after intestinal transplantation. Produced via immunoSEQ multiplex PCR; TCRdb's table is partial and in-frame only. The sample holds about 86,000 clones, roughly 80% seen once. Their specific antigens are unknown. Sequences were derived from unstimulated CD8+ T cells sorted from spleen or lymph node cells, sampled before intestinal transplant. The receptor source for this set is a human donor who received an intestinal transplant. Each CDR3 is given with its conserved first and last residue. The D gene is left open where the match is weak. Expanded clones are given a class, and other clones once, few, many or no size at all.

>NA|TRBV11-3|TRBJ2-1|NA
CASSLDSASAYNEQFF
TGTGCCAGCAGCTTAGATAGCGCATCTGCCTACAATGAGCAGTTCTTC
>few|TRBV27|TRBJ1-3|NA
CASSFLPLSSGNTIYF
TGTGCCAGCAGTTTCTTGCCGTTGAGCTCTGGAAACACCATATATTTT
>NA|TRBV2|TRBJ2-1|NA
CASSEFILDNEQFF
TGTGCCAGCAGTGAATTCATTTTGGACAATGAGCAGTTCTTC
>NA|TRBV28|TRBJ2-7|TRBD2
CASSLGLAGGNEQYF
TGTGCCAGCAGTTTAGGGCTAGCGGGAGGTAACGAGCAGTACTTC
>NA|TRBV2|TRBJ1-4|NA
CASSEGGGPSEKLFF
TGTGCCAGCAGTGAAGGGGGGGGACCGAGTGAAAAACTGTTTTTT
>once|TRBV10-1|TRBJ2-7|NA
CASSEAQQGPEYEQYF
TGCGCCAGCAGTGAGGCTCAACAGGGTCCGGAATACGAGCAGTACTTC
>NA|TRBV2|TRBJ2-5|NA
CASSERGRAQETQYF
TGTGCCAGCAGTGAAAGAGGCAGGGCCCAAGAGACCCAGTACTTC
>NA|TRBV4-2|TRBJ2-7|TRBD2
CASSQEEGGRTYEQYF
TGTGCCAGCAGCCAAGAAGAGGGCGGGAGGACCTACGAGCAGTACTTC
>NA|TRBV7-9|TRBJ1-1|NA
CASSSNTEAFF
TGTGCCAGCAGCTCGAACACTGAAGCTTTCTTT
>NA|TRBV6-5|TRBJ2-5|NA
CASSYSSREETQYF
TGTGCCAGCAGTTACTCAAGCAGGGAAGAGACCCAGTACTTC
>NA|TRBV28|TRBJ2-1|TRBD2
CASTPAGDEQFF
TGTGCCAGCACCCCAGCGGGAGATGAGCAGTTCTTC